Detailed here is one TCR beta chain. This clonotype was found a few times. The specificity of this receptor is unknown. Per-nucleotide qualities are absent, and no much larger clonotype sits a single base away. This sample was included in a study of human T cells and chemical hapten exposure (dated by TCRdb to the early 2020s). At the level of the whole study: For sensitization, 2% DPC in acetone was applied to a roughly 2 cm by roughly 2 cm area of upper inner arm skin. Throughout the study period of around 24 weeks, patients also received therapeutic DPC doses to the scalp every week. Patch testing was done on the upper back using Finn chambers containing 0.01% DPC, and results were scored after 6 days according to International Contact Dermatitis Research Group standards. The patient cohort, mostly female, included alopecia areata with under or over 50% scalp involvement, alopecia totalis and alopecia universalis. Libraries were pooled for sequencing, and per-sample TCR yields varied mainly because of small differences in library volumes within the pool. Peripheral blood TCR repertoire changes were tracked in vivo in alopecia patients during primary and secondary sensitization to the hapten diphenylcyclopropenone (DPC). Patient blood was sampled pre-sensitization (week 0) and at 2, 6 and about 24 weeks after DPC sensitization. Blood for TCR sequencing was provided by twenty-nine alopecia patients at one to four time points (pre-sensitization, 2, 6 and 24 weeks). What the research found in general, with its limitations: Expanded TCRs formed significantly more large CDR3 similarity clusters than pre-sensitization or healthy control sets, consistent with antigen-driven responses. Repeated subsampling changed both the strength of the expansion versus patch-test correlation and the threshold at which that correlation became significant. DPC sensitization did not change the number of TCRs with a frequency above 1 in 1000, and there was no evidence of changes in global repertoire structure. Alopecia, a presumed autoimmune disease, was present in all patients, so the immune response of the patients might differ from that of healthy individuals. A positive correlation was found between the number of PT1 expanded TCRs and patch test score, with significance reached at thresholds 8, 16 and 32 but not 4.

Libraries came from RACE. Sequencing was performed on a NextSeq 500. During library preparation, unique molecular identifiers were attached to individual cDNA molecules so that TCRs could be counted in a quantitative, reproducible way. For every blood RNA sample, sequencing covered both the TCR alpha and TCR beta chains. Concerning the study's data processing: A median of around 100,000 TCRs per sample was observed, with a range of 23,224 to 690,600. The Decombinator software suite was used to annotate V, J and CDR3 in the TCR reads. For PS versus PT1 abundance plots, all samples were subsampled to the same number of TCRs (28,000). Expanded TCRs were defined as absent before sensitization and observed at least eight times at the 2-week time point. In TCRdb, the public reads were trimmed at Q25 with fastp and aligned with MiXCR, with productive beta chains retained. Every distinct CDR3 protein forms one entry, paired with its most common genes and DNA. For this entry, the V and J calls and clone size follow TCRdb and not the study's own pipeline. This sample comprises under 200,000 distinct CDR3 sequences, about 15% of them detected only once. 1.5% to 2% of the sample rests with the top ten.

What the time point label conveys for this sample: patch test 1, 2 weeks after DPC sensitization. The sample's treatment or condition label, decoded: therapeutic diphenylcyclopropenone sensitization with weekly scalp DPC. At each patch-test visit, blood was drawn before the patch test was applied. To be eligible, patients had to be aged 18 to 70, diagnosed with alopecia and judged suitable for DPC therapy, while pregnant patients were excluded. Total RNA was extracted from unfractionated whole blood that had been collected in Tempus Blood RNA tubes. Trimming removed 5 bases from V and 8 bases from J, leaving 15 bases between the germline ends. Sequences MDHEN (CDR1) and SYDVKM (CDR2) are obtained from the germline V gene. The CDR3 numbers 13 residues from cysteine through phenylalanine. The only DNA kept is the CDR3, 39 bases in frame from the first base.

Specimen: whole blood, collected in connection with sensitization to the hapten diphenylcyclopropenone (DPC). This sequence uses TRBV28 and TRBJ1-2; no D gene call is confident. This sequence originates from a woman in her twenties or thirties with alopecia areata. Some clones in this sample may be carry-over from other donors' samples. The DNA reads TGTGCCAGCAGTCCGGACCTAGCGGGGGGCTACACCTTC. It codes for CASSPDLAGGYTF.